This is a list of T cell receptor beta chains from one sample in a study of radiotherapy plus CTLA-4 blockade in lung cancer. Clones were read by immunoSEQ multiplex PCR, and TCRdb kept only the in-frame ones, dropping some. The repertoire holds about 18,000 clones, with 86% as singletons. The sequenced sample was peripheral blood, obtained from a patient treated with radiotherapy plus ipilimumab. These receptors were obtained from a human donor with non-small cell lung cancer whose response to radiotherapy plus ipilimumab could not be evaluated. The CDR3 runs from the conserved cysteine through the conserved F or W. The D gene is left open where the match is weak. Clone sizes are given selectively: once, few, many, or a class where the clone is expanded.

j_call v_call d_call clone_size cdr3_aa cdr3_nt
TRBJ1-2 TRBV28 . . CASSLSYGYTF TGTGCCAGCAGTTTATCGTATGGCTACACCTTC
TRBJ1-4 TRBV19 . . CASSSPPKSEKLFF TGTGCCAGTAGTTCCCCCCCGAAGAGTGAAAAACTGTTTTTT
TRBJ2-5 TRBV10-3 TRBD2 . CAISGERGAGETQYF TGTGCCATCAGCGGGGAGCGGGGGGCGGGGGAGACCCAGTACTTC
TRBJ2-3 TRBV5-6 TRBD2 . CASSLAGLRGAQYF TGTGCCAGCAGCTTGGCCGGGTTACGGGGGGCGCAGTATTTT
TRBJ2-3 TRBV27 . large CASWEGVGYTDTQYF TGTGCCAGCTGGGAGGGGGTGGGCTACACAGATACGCAGTATTTT
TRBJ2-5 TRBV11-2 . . CASSFGRQETQYF TGTGCCAGCAGCTTCGGCAGGCAAGAGACCCAGTACTTC
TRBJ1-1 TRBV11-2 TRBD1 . CASSLQGGWGPNTEAFF TGTGCCAGCAGCTTGCAAGGGGGCTGGGGCCCGAACACTGAAGCTTTCTTT
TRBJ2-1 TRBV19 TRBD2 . CASGQLAGVYNEQFF TGTGCCAGTGGTCAACTAGCGGGAGTCTACAATGAGCAGTTCTTC
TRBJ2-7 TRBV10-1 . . CASGPGTNSYEQYF TGCGCCAGCGGGCCCGGGACAAACTCCTACGAGCAGTACTTC
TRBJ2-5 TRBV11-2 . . CASSQPGETQYF TGTGCCAGCAGTCAGCCGGGGGAGACCCAGTACTTC
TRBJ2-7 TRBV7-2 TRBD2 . CASSSTSDSYEQYF TGTGCCAGCAGCTCGACTAGCGATTCCTACGAGCAGTACTTC
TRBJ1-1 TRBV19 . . CASNSKRNTEAFF TGTGCCAGTAACTCGAAAAGAAACACTGAAGCTTTCTTT
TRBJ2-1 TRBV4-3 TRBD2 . CASKRGDSSYNEQFF TGCGCCAGCAAGCGGGGGGACAGCTCCTACAATGAGCAGTTCTTC
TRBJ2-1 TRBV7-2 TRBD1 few CASSYGTGGVEQFF TGTGCCAGCAGCTATGGCACAGGGGGCGTTGAGCAGTTCTTC
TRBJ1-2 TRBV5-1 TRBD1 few CACRPGTVYGYTF TGCGCCTGTCGACCCGGGACAGTATATGGCTACACCTTC
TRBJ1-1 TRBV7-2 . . CASRGSYPLGTEAFF TGTGCCAGCAGAGGGAGTTACCCTCTAGGCACTGAAGCTTTCTTT
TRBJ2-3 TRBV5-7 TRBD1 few CASSRTGVVTDTQYF TGTGCCAGCAGCCGGACAGGGGTTGTCACAGATACGCAGTATTTT
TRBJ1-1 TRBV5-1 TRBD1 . CASSFTGDTNTEAFF TGCGCCAGCAGCTTTACAGGGGACACGAACACTGAAGCTTTCTTT
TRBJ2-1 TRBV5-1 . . CASSLGGPGLPFNEQFF TGCGCCAGCAGCTTGGGAGGTCCCGGACTACCATTCAATGAGCAGTTCTTC
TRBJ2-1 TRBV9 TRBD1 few CASSVAWTGGSTEQFF TGTGCCAGCAGCGTAGCGTGGACAGGGGGGTCAACTGAGCAGTTCTTC
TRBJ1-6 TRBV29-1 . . CSVEDLRQGQHDSYNSPLHF TGCAGCGTTGAAGATCTAAGGCAGGGTCAGCATGACTCCTATAATTCACCCCTCCACTTT
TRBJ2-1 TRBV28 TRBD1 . CASRTGYEQFF TGTGCCAGCAGGACAGGGTATGAGCAGTTCTTC
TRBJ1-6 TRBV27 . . CASSYNGQGNSPLHF TGTGCCAGCAGTTATAACGGGCAGGGAAATTCACCCCTCCACTTT
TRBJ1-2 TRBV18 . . CASSPAGPEGYTF TGTGCCAGCTCACCCGCAGGGCCTGAGGGCTACACCTTC
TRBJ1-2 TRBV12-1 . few CASSTSGLPWVGYTF TGTGCCAGCAGCACCTCAGGGTTACCTTGGGTCGGCTACACCTTC
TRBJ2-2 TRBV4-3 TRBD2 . CASSQSGGRRVFF TGCGCCAGCAGCCAGTCGGGGGGGAGACGAGTGTTTTTT